Listed below are T cell receptor beta chains from one sample, sequenced in a study of CXCR3-negative and CXCR3-positive naive CD8 T cells. With the 5' RACE reads reprocessed, TCRdb shows one record per CDR3 protein and no DNA. Listed are nearly 90,000 distinct CDR3 sequences; roughly 0.8% falls within the top ten. The sample consisted of naive CXCR3+ CD8+ T cells from blood. The receptors originated from a human donor in good health. Some clones in this sample may be carry-over from other donors' samples. Each CDR3 is given with its conserved first and last residue.

j_call: TRBJ1-5
v_call: TRBV6-4
cdr3_aa: CASSDASLRASQPQHF

j_call: TRBJ1-5
v_call: TRBV4-2
cdr3_aa: CASSLYLRGQPQHF

j_call: TRBJ2-1
v_call: TRBV29-1
cdr3_aa: CSVEPQGVPYNEQFF

j_call: TRBJ2-7
v_call: TRBV18
cdr3_aa: CASSPTGGGGTYEQYF

j_call: TRBJ2-1
v_call: TRBV6-5
cdr3_aa: CASRADSVSNYNEQFF

j_call: TRBJ2-2
v_call: TRBV7-3
cdr3_aa: CASSPTYTRGANTGELFF

j_call: TRBJ2-7
v_call: TRBV18
cdr3_aa: CASSPRDKPYEQYF

j_call: TRBJ2-5
v_call: TRBV2
cdr3_aa: CASSGGPDIPSRYQETQYF

j_call: TRBJ2-3
v_call: TRBV27
cdr3_aa: CASSFGLGADTQYF

j_call: TRBJ2-5
v_call: TRBV27
cdr3_aa: CASSHEGETQYF